This TCR beta chain was obtained from a study of type 1 regulatory T cells. J gave up 8 bases and V 5 bases, and 12 bases lay outside the gene matches. The CDR3 has 16 amino acids. Germline V lookup: CDR1 SEHNR, CDR2 FQNEAQ (reference sequence). About this clonotype: The antigen remains undetermined.

TCRdb called the reads again in MiXCR, with one record for every CDR3 protein. The repertoire includes roughly 67,000 distinct CDR3 sequences, around 68% of them detected once, and about 7.3% sits in the top ten. Sequenced sample: cultured T cells, either the whole culture or a sorted T cell fraction (not recorded which). Subset here: Tr1-enriched cell product generated in vitro against host alloantigens. This chain uses TRBV7-9 with TRBJ2-1; TRBD1 aligns across 10 bases. This receptor was obtained from a human donor in good health. CDR3: CASSPSPGQGWDEQFF. CDR3 DNA sequence: TGTGCCAGCAGCCCATCACCGGGACAGGGGTGGGATGAGCAGTTCTTC. Complete variable domain (other parts from reference TRBV7-9 and TRBJ2-1): DTGVSQNPRHKITKRGQNVTFRCDPISEHNRLYWYRQTLGQGPEFLTYFQNEAQLEKSRLLSDRFSAERPKGSFSTLEIQRTEQGDSAMYLCASSPSPGQGWDEQFFGPGTRLTVL.